This T cell receptor beta chain originates from a study of PD-L1 blockade in urothelial cancer. At the level of the study: Blood analysis took place 3 weeks (second dose) and 6 weeks after treatment start. Study-wide findings and caveats: It was durable-benefit patients whose tumor-associated blood clones expanded more at 3 weeks.

All patients carried locally advanced or metastatic urothelial carcinoma. The ends were cut back, 5 bases at V and 0 bases at J, with 9 bases in the middle. Germline V gene sequence: CDR1 SGHNT, CDR2 YYREEE (reference sequence). The CDR3 spans 13 residues. Only a few counts were recorded for this clone. Its specificity is unknown. TCRdb's copy holds only in-frame clones and misses some; the assay was immunoSEQ multiplex PCR. The sample lists some 100,000 clones, around 90% seen once, with about 0.91% in the top ten. The chain couples TRBV5-4 to TRBJ2-7; D might be TRBD2 (6 bases). The specimen comprised PBMCs, sampled around atezolizumab (anti-PD-L1) treatment. The sequence derives from a woman older than 75 with urothelial cancer. This CDR3 is CASRGGSSYEQYF. The CDR3 nucleotides read TGTGCCAGCAGGGGGGGTAGCTCCTACGAGCAGTACTTC.